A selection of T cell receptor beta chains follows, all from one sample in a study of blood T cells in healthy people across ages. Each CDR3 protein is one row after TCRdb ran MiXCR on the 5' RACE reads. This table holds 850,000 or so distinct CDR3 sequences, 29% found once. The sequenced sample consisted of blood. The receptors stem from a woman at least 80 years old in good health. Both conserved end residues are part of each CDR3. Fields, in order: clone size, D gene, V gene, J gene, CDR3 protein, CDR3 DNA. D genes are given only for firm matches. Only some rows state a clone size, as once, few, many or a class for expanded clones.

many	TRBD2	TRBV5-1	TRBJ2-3	CASSRGLAGGNTDTQYF	TGCGCCAGCAGCAGGGGACTAGCGGGGGGAAACACAGATACGCAGTATTTT
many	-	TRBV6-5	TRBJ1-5	CASSYSGGPNQPQHF	TGTGCCAGCAGTTACAGCGGGGGGCCCAATCAGCCCCAGCATTTT
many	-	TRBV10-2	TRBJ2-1	CASSVGAISYNEQFF	TGCGCCAGCAGTGTCGGGGCCATCTCCTACAATGAGCAGTTCTTC
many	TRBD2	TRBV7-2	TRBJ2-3	CASSARTSGVHTQYF	TGTGCCAGCAGCGCGAGGACTAGCGGGGTACATACGCAGTATTTT
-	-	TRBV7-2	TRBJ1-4	CASSPDPNREKLFF	TGTGCCAGCAGCCCGGACCCGAATAGGGAAAAACTGTTTTTT
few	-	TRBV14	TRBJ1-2	CASSQDFSGGGYTF	TGTGCCAGCAGCCAAGATTTCTCAGGAGGAGGCTACACCTTC
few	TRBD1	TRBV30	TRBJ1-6	CALKKDRGVSPLHF	TGTGCCTTAAAAAAGGACAGGGGAGTTTCACCCCTCCACTTT
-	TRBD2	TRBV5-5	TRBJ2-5	CVRSIGTSGETQYF	TGTGTCCGCAGCATAGGGACTAGCGGGGAGACCCAGTACTTC
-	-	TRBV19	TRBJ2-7	CASSILDGSYEQYF	TGTGCCAGTAGTATACTAGATGGGAGCTACGAGCAGTACTTC
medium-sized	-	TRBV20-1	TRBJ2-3	CSAPGDGAEKITDTQYF	TGCAGTGCCCCAGGGGACGGAGCGGAGAAAATTACAGATACGCAGTATTTT
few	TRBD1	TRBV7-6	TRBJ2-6	CASSLSQGISRGANVLTF	TGTGCCAGCAGCTTATCACAGGGGATTTCGAGAGGGGCCAACGTCCTGACTTTC
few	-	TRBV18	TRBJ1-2	CASSLPDGYYGYTF	TGTGCCAGCTCACTCCCGGACGGTTACTATGGCTACACCTTC
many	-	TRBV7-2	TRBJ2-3	CASSPIGGRTDTQYF	TGTGCCAGCAGCCCAATCGGGGGAAGAACAGATACGCAGTATTTT
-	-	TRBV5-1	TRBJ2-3	CASSPRVREDTQYF	TGCGCCAGCAGCCCGCGGGTGAGAGAAGATACGCAGTATTTT
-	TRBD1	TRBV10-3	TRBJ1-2	CAITGDRVGYGYTF	TGTGCCATCACTGGAGACAGGGTAGGCTATGGCTACACCTTC
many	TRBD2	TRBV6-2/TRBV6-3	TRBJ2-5	CASRPPPGLATEGETQYF	TGTGCCAGCAGACCACCTCCCGGACTAGCGACGGAAGGAGAGACCCAGTACTTC
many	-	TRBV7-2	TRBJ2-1	CASSTLAGSNEQFF	TGTGCCAGCAGCACTTTAGCAGGGTCCAATGAGCAGTTCTTC
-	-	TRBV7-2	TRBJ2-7	CASSFPHYNEQYF	TGTGCCAGCAGCTTTCCCCACTACAATGAGCAGTACTTC
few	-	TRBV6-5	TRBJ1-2	CASSYSETRGYNYGYTF	TGTGCCAGCAGTTACTCCGAAACCAGGGGATATAACTATGGCTACACCTTC
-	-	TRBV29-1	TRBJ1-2	CSVLGSIKVGYTF	TGCAGCGTTCTAGGGAGCATTAAAGTAGGCTACACCTTC
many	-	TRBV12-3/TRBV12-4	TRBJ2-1	CASSLAQGGKNEQFF	TGTGCCAGCAGTTTAGCCCAGGGGGGGAAGAATGAGCAGTTCTTC
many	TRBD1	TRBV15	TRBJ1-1	CATSRPQGDTEAFF	TGTGCCACCAGCAGACCTCAGGGGGACACTGAAGCTTTCTTT
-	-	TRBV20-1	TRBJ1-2	CRAASRNYGYTF	TGCAGGGCCGCCAGTAGGAACTATGGCTACACCTTC
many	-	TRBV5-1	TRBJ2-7	CASSGGPNQLAGYDEQYF	TGCGCCAGCAGCGGCGGGCCAAACCAACTAGCTGGGTACGACGAGCAGTACTTC
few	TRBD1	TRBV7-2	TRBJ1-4	CASSLVRDRGSKLFF	TGTGCCAGCAGCTTAGTTCGGGACAGGGGATCAAAACTGTTTTTT
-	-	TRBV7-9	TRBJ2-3	CASSPAGSSTDTQYF	TGTGCCAGCAGCCCGGCGGGTTCTAGCACAGATACGCAGTATTTT
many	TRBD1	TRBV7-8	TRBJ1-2	CASSLERAGGTDGYTF	TGTGCCAGCAGCTTAGAGCGGGCAGGGGGCACAGATGGCTACACCTTC
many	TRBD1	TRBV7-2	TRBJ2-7	CASSPSGTGGNYEQYF	TGTGCCAGCAGCCCATCCGGGACAGGGGGCAATTACGAGCAGTACTTC
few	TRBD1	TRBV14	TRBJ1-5	CASSHTGTGGAGYNQPQHF	TGTGCCAGCAGCCATACCGGGACAGGGGGCGCAGGGTACAATCAGCCCCAGCATTTT
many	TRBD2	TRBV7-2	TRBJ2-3	CASSPQGVGLAGTDTQYF	TGTGCCAGCAGCCCACAGGGGGTGGGACTAGCGGGCACAGATACGCAGTATTTT
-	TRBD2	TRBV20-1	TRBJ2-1	CSAPQRGRGEQCF	TGCAGTGCTCCCCAGCGGGGTCGGGGGGAGCAGTGCTTC
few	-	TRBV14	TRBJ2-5	CASSRTRGGGETQYF	TGTGCCAGCAGCCGGACCAGGGGGGGAGGAGAGACCCAGTACTTC
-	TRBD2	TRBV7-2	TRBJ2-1	CASSLGRLAGTYNEQFF	TGTGCCAGCAGCTTGGGCCGACTAGCGGGTACCTACAATGAGCAGTTCTTC
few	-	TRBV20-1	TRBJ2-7	CSARVGGDAVNF	TGCAGTGCTAGAGTAGGGGGGGACGCTGTCAACTTC
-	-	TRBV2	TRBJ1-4	CASKVQGAEKLFF	TGTGCCAGCAAAGTTCAGGGAGCTGAAAAACTGTTTTTT
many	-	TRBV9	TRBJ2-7	CASSVTSTSYEQYF	TGTGCCAGCAGCGTGACCAGTACCTCCTACGAGCAGTACTTC
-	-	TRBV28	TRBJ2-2	CASSRRGRGNTGELFF	TGTGCCAGCAGTAGGAGAGGCAGGGGGAACACCGGGGAGCTGTTTTTT
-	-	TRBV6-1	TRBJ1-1	CASSLNEGAEAFF	TGTGCCAGCAGTCTCAACGAAGGGGCTGAAGCTTTCTTT
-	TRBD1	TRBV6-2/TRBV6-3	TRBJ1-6	CASSSNLQGGSPLHF	TGTGCCAGCAGTTCGAACCTACAGGGGGGTTCACCCCTCCACTTT
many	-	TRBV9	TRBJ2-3	CASSVDLETNSTDTQYF	TGTGCCAGCAGCGTAGATTTGGAAACCAATAGCACAGATACGCAGTATTTT
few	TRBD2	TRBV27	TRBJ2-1	CASSVSGLHNEQFF	TGTGCCAGCAGTGTTAGCGGGCTCCACAATGAGCAGTTCTTC
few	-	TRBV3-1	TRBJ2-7	CASSQVSLNYEQYF	TGTGCCAGCAGCCAAGTATCTCTGAACTACGAGCAGTACTTC
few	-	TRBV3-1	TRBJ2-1	CASSQVASRDEQFF	TGTGCCAGCAGCCAAGTGGCTAGCAGGGATGAGCAGTTCTTC
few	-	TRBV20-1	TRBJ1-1	CSARSDLEAFF	TGCAGTGCTAGGTCCGACCTAGAAGCTTTCTTT
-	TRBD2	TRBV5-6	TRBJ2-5	CASSSRTSGSIRETQYF	TGTGCCAGCAGCTCAAGGACTAGCGGGAGTATACGAGAGACCCAGTACTTC
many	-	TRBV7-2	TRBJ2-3	CASSRRRGAITDTQYF	TGTGCCAGCAGCCGTCGGAGAGGGGCGATTACGGATACGCAGTATTTT
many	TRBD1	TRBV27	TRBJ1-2	CASSTDRANYGYTF	TGTGCCAGCAGTACCGACAGGGCCAACTATGGCTACACCTTC
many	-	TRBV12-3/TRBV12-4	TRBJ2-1	CASSSGRAPWDEQFF	TGTGCCAGCAGTTCGGGGCGGGCACCGTGGGATGAGCAGTTCTTC
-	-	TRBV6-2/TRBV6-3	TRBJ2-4	CASSFSRGNNEQYF	TGTGCCAGCAGTTTCTCGCGGGGAAACAATGAGCAGTACTTC
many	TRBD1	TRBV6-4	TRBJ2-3	CASSDSRQGTQYF	TGTGCCAGCAGTGACTCCCGACAGGGGACGCAGTATTTT
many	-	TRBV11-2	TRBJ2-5	CASSLEQRGRGGAETQYF	TGTGCCAGCAGCTTAGAACAGAGGGGGCGTGGGGGGGCGGAGACCCAGTACTTC
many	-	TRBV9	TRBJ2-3	CASSVEGQGLATDTQYF	TGTGCCAGCAGCGTAGAGGGGCAGGGGCTGGCCACAGATACGCAGTATTTT
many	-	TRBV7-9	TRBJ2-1	CASSLDPGIEQFF	TGTGCCAGCAGCTTAGATCCCGGGATAGAGCAGTTCTTC
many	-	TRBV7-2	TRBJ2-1	CASSRGNEQFF	TGTGCCAGCAGTCGAGGGAATGAGCAGTTCTTC
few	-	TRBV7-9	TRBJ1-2	CASSYDLRGYTF	TGTGCCAGCAGCTATGACCTGAGGGGCTACACCTTC
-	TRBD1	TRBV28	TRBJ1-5	CASRDAGGEYQPQHF	TGTGCCAGCAGGGACGCAGGGGGAGAGTATCAGCCCCAGCATTTT